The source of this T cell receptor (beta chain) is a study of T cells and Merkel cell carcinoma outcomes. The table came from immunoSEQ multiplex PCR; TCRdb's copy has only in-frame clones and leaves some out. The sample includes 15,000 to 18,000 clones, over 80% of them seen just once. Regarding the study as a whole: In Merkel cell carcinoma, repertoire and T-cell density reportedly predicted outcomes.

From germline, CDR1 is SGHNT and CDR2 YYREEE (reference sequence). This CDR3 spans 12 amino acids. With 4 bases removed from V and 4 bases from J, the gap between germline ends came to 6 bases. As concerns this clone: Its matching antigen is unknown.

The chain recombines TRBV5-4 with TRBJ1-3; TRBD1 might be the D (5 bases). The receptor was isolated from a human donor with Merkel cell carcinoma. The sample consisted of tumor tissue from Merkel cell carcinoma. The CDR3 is CASSGDGNTIYF. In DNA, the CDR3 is TGTGCCAGCAGCGGGGACGGAAACACCATATATTTT. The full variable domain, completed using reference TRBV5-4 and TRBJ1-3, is ETGVTQSPTHLIKTRGQQVTLRCSSQSGHNTVSWYQQALGQGPQFIFQYYREEENGRGNFPPRFSGLQFPNYSSELNVNALELDDSALYLCASSGDGNTIYFGEGSWLTVV.